This T cell receptor (beta chain) was identified during a study of blood T cell repertoires in COVID-19. Study-level information: Samples of COVID-19 (acute and convalescent) were obtained from the United States, Italy and Spain. The cDNA or gDNA used as material had been derived from T cells, B-cell-depleted T cells, or PBMCs.

The assay was immunoSEQ multiplex PCR, and TCRdb's table has in-frame clones only and misses some. The sample gives approximately 150,000 clones, 84% of which show up once; approximately 14% is in the top ten. The specimen was PBMCs or T cells enriched from blood (not recorded which). The receptor's source is a man in his forties or fifties who had recovered from COVID-19.

In DNA form, the CDR3 reads TGCGCCAGCAGCTTGGAGGGGGCCGGCTACACCTTC. Translated, it gives CASSLEGAGYTF. The rearrangement links TRBV5-1 to TRBJ1-2, with 7 bases lining up with TRBD1. The CDR3 runs to 12 residues. CDR1 and CDR2 from the germline V gene are SGHRS and YFSETQ. The V gene end was trimmed by 0 bases and the J gene end by 8 bases; junction bases not matched to a gene: 1.